This TCR beta chain originates from a study of T cell repertoires in cytomegalovirus infection. Study summary: Recently identified HLA-C-restricted CMV epitopes and well-studied HLA-B-restricted CMV epitopes were used by the study. CMV infection and matching HLA type were both indicated by public TCR beta signatures. Study results and limitations: HLA-C-restricted CMV-specific TCR beta clonotypes were dominant in the ex vivo response. Cumulative public TCR beta family frequency identified CMV carriers with the relevant HLA.

TCRdb re-analysed the reads in MiXCR, keeping a single row per CDR3 protein. The sample shows 310,000 or so distinct CDR3 sequences, around 25% of them seen only once. The count of this clonotype is one. Its antigen remains unidentified. Trimming stripped 0 bases from V and 7 bases from J, with 18 bases between. The CDR3 spans 17 residues. CDR1 is MRHNA and CDR2 is SNTAGT in the germline V gene. This material consisted of cultured PBMCs, taken from culture after CMV antigen stimulation. The V call is TRBV6-4, the J call TRBJ2-2, with D tentatively TRBD2 (6 bases). This TCR was recovered from a human donor in good health (CMV status not recorded). Some clones in this sample may be carry-over from other donors' samples. The DNA for the CDR3 is TGTGCCAGCAGTGACTCGAACGGGGGAGAAGGTAGCGGGGAGCTGTTTTTT. Its protein product is CASSDSNGGEGSGELFF.